This TCR beta chain was captured in a study of siplizumab effects on memory and regulatory T cells. Whole-study results and caveats: Controls had more than 25% Treg-derived mappable alloreactive CD4+ clones on average, versus approximately 70% with siplizumab. It seemed that naive T cells were more diverse than memory cells and were major contributors to the alloresponse. Whether the proliferating Tregs (from siplizumab cultures) were suppressive was not confirmed.

V trimming: 2 bases; J trimming: 7 bases; junction bases outside the gene matches: 8. The CDR3 extends over 15 amino acids. Germline values: CDR1 SGHAT, CDR2 FQNNGV. Sequencing was performed with immunoSEQ multiplex PCR; in TCRdb, only in-frame clones are kept and a portion is missing. The sample holds 85,000 to 90,000 clones, 70% to 90% seen once. A word on this clone: The antigen remains undetermined.

The sequence came from a human donor in good health. What was sequenced was CD4+ T cells sorted from blood. The chain links TRBV11-2 to TRBJ2-5; 9 bases are shared with TRBD2. The CDR3 sequence: CASSLSGGPGATQYF. The CDR3 region has the DNA TGTGCCAGCAGCTTAAGCGGGGGGCCAGGGGCGACCCAGTACTTC. Using reference TRBV11-2 and TRBJ2-5 for the parts outside the CDR3, the full variable domain is EAGVAQSPRYKIIEKRQSVAFWCNPISGHATLYWYQQILGQGPKLLIQFQNNGVVDDSQLPKDRFSAERLKGVDSTLKIQPAKLEDSAVYLCASSLSGGPGATQYFGPGTRLLVL.